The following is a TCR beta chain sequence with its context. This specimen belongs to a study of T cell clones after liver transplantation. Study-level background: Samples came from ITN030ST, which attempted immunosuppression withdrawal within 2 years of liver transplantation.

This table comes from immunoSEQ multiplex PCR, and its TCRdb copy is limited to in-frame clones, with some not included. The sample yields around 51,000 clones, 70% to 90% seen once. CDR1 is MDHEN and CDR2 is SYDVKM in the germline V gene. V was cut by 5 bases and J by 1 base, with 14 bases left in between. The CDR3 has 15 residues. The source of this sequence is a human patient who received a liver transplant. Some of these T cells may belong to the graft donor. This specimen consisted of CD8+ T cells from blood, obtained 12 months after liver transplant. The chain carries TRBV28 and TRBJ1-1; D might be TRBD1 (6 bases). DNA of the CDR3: TGTGCCAGCAGTATACAGGGTCTAGGGAACACTGAAGCTTTCTTT. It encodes CASSIQGLGNTEAFF.